This TCR beta chain originates from a study of human T cells and chemical hapten exposure. General study results and limits: PT1 expanded TCR counts correlated positively with patch test score. TCRs above 1 in 1000 frequency did not change with DPC sensitization.

TCRdb recomputed calls from the RACE reads with MiXCR, one row per CDR3 protein. In the table there are 300,000 to 400,000 distinct CDR3 sequences, about 7% of which are singletons. This clonotype came up a few times. The target antigen is unknown. The time point is: patch test 1, 2 weeks after DPC sensitization. This sample's treatment: therapeutic diphenylcyclopropenone sensitization with weekly scalp DPC. Those who donated were patients with alopecia, 18 to 70 years of age, and suitable for DPC. V was shortened by 4 bases and J by 2 bases, with 9 bases between the two germline ends. CDR1 and CDR2 (germline): WSHSY, SAAADI. The CDR3 has 14 residues.

The specimen comprised whole blood, sampled in connection with sensitization to the hapten diphenylcyclopropenone (DPC). This sequence originates from a woman under 30 with alopecia areata. Some clones in this sample may be carry-over from other donors' samples. The chain links TRBV10-2 to TRBJ1-5; no clear D. The CDR3 here is CASSATSGNQPQHF. As DNA, the CDR3 is TGCGCCAGCAGTGCGACGTCTGGCAATCAGCCCCAGCATTTT.